Listed below are T cell receptor beta chains from one sample, sequenced in a study of blood T cell repertoires in COVID-19. TCRdb's table, derived via immunoSEQ multiplex PCR, lists solely in-frame clones and lacks some. The sample holds around 60,000 clones, 75% to 90% seen once. The sample comprised peripheral blood. Every receptor here comes from a man at least 80 years old with acute or convalescent COVID-19. CDR3s leave out the opening cysteine and the closing phenylalanine or tryptophan. A clone size is listed for some rows: how often the clone was seen (once, few, many), or a class if it is expanded.

j_call: TRBJ1-2
v_call: TRBV3-1/TRBV3-2
clone_size: .
cdr3_aa: ASSQGGQSHRGYT

j_call: TRBJ2-7
v_call: TRBV6-6
clone_size: .
cdr3_aa: ASSLETGTGGQY

j_call: TRBJ1-5
v_call: TRBV5-8
clone_size: .
cdr3_aa: ASSWTGTQPQH

j_call: TRBJ2-2
v_call: TRBV4-1
clone_size: .
cdr3_aa: ASSQEAGGNGELF

j_call: TRBJ2-5
v_call: TRBV6-5
clone_size: .
cdr3_aa: ASRRGGTRETQY

j_call: TRBJ2-6
v_call: TRBV10-3
clone_size: .
cdr3_aa: AISEPGQGPSGANVLT

j_call: TRBJ1-2
v_call: TRBV2
clone_size: .
cdr3_aa: ASSPDPGQGPYGYT

j_call: TRBJ1-4
v_call: TRBV18
clone_size: .
cdr3_aa: ASSPGGQSTTNEKLF

j_call: TRBJ1-1
v_call: TRBV3-1/TRBV3-2
clone_size: .
cdr3_aa: ASSQGRPTGAAF

j_call: TRBJ2-4
v_call: TRBV7-2
clone_size: .
cdr3_aa: ASTGGGVKNIQY

j_call: TRBJ2-5
v_call: TRBV5-4
clone_size: .
cdr3_aa: ASSLSGGQGPQETQY

j_call: TRBJ2-1
v_call: TRBV6-1
clone_size: .
cdr3_aa: ASSENRGVNEQF

j_call: TRBJ1-6
v_call: TRBV19
clone_size: .
cdr3_aa: ASSKGTGGNNSPLH

j_call: TRBJ2-3
v_call: TRBV7-3
clone_size: .
cdr3_aa: ASSSTGLPRDTQY

j_call: TRBJ2-3
v_call: TRBV24-1
clone_size: .
cdr3_aa: ATSDFVSGADTQY

j_call: TRBJ1-2
v_call: TRBV12-3/TRBV12-4
clone_size: .
cdr3_aa: ASSPDSYYGYT

j_call: TRBJ2-7
v_call: TRBV11-3
clone_size: .
cdr3_aa: ASSSNPLRGSYEQY

j_call: TRBJ1-3
v_call: TRBV19
clone_size: few
cdr3_aa: ASSWEGSSGNTIY

j_call: TRBJ1-4
v_call: TRBV2
clone_size: .
cdr3_aa: ASIGSNEKLF

j_call: TRBJ2-5
v_call: TRBV12-5
clone_size: .
cdr3_aa: ASATDREETQY

j_call: TRBJ2-1
v_call: TRBV5-1
clone_size: .
cdr3_aa: ASSNIQGTYNEQF

j_call: TRBJ1-6
v_call: TRBV5-8
clone_size: few
cdr3_aa: ASSLNLGGSGYNSPLH